This is a list of T cell receptor beta chains from one sample in a study of Graves' ophthalmopathy and Graves' hyperthyroidism. TCRdb redid the calling of the multiplex PCR reads with MiXCR, one entry per CDR3 protein. Of just over 400,000 distinct CDR3 sequences in the sample, about 21% were seen once. Sequences were obtained from peripheral blood. The receptors shown here come from a woman aged 18 to 35 with stable Graves' hyperthyroidism. The CDR3 runs from the conserved cysteine through the conserved F or W. A D gene is named only where the DNA matches it firmly. The listing skips clone size in some rows; elsewhere it reads once, few, many or a size class.

j_call v_call clone_size d_call cdr3_nt cdr3_aa
TRBJ2-2 TRBV28 many . TGTGCCAGCCAACGTGGGAACACCGGGGAGCTGTTTTTT CASQRGNTGELFF
TRBJ2-7 TRBV4-1 many TRBD1 TGCGCCATTGTGCAGGGGGCGCAGGAGCAGTACTTC CAIVQGAQEQYF
TRBJ2-7 TRBV6-1 . TRBD1 TGTGCCAGAACGATTTCAGGACAGGGGACCTACGAGCAGTACTTC CARTISGQGTYEQYF
TRBJ2-4 TRBV12-3/TRBV12-4 many TRBD2 TGTGCCAGCAGTCAAAAAGCGGGAGGATTCAAAAACATTCAGTACTTC CASSQKAGGFKNIQYF
TRBJ2-3 TRBV20-1 . TRBD2 TGCAGTGCTAGAAAAACTAGCGCAAGCACAGATACGCAGTATTTT CSARKTSASTDTQYF
TRBJ1-3 TRBV25-1 many . TGTGCCAGCAGTGCGAGTAGCGGCCGAAACACCATATATTTT CASSASSGRNTIYF
TRBJ2-5 TRBV3-1 few . TGTGCCAGCAGCCAAGGGCGCCGGAGGCGTAGCGAGACCCAGTACTTC CASSQGRRRRSETQYF
TRBJ1-5 TRBV6-2/TRBV6-3 . TRBD1 TGTGCCAGCACCTCATTAGGATGGGGACAGACACATTTCAATCAGCCCCAGCATTTT CASTSLGWGQTHFNQPQHF
TRBJ2-7 TRBV18 many TRBD2 TGTGCCAGCTCACTAGCGGGACACGAGCAGTACTTC CASSLAGHEQYF
TRBJ2-7 TRBV12-3/TRBV12-4 many . TGTGCCAGCAGTCACCTCGACGGTACAAGGTCCTACGAGCAGTACTTC CASSHLDGTRSYEQYF
TRBJ2-5 TRBV12-3/TRBV12-4 many TRBD1 TGTGCCAGCAGTAGAGAGGGACAGGGTATAGAGACCCAGTACTTC CASSREGQGIETQYF
TRBJ2-7 TRBV19 many . TGTGCCAGTAGTCAGGACGGTCCCTACGAGCAGTACTTC CASSQDGPYEQYF
TRBJ2-7 TRBV11-2 many . TGTGCCAGCAGCCGGTCCGGGGCTAATTCGGCCTACGAGCAGTACTTC CASSRSGANSAYEQYF
TRBJ2-5 TRBV29-1 many . TGCAGCGTTGAGAATAACCAAGAGACCCAGTACTTC CSVENNQETQYF
TRBJ2-7 TRBV20-1 many . TGCAGTGGCATATCCGGGACTGGGACCTACGAGCAGTACTTC CSGISGTGTYEQYF
TRBJ2-7 TRBV5-1 . TRBD1 TGCGCCAGCAGCACCGGGACAGGTCTCTACGAGCAGTACTTC CASSTGTGLYEQYF
TRBJ2-6 TRBV12-3/TRBV12-4 many . TGTGCCAGCAGTACCGTGGAGGGTGGCCCTGGGGCCAACGTCCTGACTTTC CASSTVEGGPGANVLTF
TRBJ2-7 TRBV18 . . TGTGCCAGCTCACCAGAGAGAACCTACGAGCAGTACTTC CASSPERTYEQYF
TRBJ2-5 TRBV11-2 . . TGTGCCAGCAGCTTAGTGGGGACTGGACAAGAGACCCAGTACTTC CASSLVGTGQETQYF